The clone carrying this T cell receptor beta chain was seen just once. These data belong to a study of shared T cell receptors in the human thymus. Sequencing was performed with immunoSEQ multiplex PCR; in TCRdb, only in-frame clones are kept and a portion is missing. The sample contains fewer than 700,000 clones, roughly 90% of which appear only once. The germline V gene has CDR1 SGHDT and CDR2 YYEEEE. This CDR3 spans 15 amino acids. V was clipped by 2 bases and J by 2 bases, with 12 bases between them. The same sample was also used in a study of human thymus T cells.

V usage is TRBV5-6 and J usage is TRBJ2-3; D may be TRBD1 (5 bases). The TCR comes from a boy in the first two years of life with a congenital heart defect. Sequencing was done on a sample of thymocytes. The DNA of the CDR3 is TGTGCCAGCAGCTTAATAGGGGAACTCACAGATACGCAGTATTTT. Translation gives CASSLIGELTDTQYF.